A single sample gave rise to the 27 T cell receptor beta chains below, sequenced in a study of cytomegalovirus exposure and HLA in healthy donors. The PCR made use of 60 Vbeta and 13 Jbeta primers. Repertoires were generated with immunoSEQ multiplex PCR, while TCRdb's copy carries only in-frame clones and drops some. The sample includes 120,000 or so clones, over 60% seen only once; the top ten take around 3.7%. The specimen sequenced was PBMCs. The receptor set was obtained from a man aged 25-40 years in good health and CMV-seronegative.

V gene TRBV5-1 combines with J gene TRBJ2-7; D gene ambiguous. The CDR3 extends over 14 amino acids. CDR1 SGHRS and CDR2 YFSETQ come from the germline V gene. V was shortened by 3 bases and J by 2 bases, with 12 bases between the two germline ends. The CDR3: CASSSSGLTYEQYF. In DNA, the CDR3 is TGCGCCAGCAGCTCTTCCGGTTTAACCTACGAGCAGTACTTC.

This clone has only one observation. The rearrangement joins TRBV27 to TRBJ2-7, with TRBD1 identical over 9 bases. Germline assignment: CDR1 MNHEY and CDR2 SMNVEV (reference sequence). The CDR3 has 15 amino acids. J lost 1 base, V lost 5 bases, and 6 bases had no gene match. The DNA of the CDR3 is TGTGCCAGCAGTGGGGTCGGGACAGGGTCCTACGAGCAGTACTTC. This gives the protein CASSGVGTGSYEQYF.

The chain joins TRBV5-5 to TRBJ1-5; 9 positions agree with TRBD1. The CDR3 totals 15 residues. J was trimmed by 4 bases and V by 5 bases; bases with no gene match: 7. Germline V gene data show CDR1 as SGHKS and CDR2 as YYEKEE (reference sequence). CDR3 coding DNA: TGTGCCAGCAGTCGGATGGGACAGGGTAATCAGCCCCAGCATTTT. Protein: CASSRMGQGNQPQHF.

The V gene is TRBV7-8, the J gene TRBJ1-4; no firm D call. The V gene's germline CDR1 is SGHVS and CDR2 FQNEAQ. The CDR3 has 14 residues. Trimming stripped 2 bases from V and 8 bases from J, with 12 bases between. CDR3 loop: CASSLIGRGEKLFF. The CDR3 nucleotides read TGTGCCAGCAGCTTAATTGGGCGCGGGGAAAAACTGTTTTTT.

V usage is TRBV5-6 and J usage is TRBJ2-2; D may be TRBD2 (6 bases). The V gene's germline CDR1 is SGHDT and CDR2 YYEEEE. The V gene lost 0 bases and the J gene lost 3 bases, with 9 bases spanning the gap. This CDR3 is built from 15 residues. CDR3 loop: CASSLGREDTGELFF. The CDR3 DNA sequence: TGTGCCAGCAGCTTGGGCAGGGAGGACACCGGGGAGCTGTTTTTT.

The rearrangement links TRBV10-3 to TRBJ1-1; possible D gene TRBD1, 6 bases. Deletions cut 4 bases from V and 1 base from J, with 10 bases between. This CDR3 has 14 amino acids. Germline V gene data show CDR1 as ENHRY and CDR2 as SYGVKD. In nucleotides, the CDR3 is TGTGCCATCAGTGGACGACAGGAGAACACTGAAGCTTTCTTT. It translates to CAISGRQENTEAFF.

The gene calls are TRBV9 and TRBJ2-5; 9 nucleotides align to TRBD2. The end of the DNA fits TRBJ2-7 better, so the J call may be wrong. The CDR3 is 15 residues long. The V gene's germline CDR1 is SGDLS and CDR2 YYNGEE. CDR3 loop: CASSAPSGTSYEQYF. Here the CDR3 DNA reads TGTGCCAGCAGCGCCCCTAGCGGGACCTCCTACGAGCAGTACTTC.

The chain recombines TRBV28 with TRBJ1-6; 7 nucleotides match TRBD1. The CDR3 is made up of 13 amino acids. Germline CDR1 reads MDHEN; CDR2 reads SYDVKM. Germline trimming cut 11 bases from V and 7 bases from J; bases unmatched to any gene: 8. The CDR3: CAVRGQINSPLHF. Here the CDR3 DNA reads TGTGCCGTCAGGGGACAGATAAATTCACCCCTCCACTTT.

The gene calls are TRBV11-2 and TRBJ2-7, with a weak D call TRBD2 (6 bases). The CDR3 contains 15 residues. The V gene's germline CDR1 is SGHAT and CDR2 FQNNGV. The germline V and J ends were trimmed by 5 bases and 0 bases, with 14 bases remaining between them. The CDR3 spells CASSDGDFNSYEQYF. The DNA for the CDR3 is TGTGCCAGCAGCGATGGGGACTTCAACTCCTACGAGCAGTACTTC.

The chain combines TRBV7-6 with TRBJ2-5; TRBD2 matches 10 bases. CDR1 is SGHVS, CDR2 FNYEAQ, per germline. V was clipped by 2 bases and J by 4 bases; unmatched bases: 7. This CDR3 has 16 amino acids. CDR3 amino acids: CASSLSAGGNRETQYF. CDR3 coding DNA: TGTGCCAGCAGCTTATCAGCGGGGGGGAACCGAGAGACCCAGTACTTC.

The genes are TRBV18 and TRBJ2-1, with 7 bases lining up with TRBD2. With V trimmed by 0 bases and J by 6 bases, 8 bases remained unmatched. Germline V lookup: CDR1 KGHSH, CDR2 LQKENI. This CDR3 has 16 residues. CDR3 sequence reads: CASSPPRSGIGNEQFF. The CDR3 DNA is TGTGCCAGCTCACCACCCAGGAGCGGGATAGGCAATGAGCAGTTCTTC.

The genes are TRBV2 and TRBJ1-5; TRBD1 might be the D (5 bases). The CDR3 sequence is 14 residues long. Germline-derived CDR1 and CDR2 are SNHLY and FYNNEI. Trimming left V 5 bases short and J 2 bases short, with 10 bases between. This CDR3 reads CASSPGHRNQPQHF. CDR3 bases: TGTGCCAGCAGTCCCGGACACCGCAATCAGCCCCAGCATTTT. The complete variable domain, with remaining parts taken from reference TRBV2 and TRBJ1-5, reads EPEVTQTPSHQVTQMGQEVILRCVPISNHLYFYWYRQILGQKVEFLVSFYNNEISEKSEIFDDQFSVERPDGSNFTLKIRSTKLEDSAMYFCASSPGHRNQPQHFGDGTRLSIL.

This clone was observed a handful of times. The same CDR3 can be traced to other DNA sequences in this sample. The CDR3 DNA is TGTGCCAGTAGTATCGGACTAGCGGGCACAGATACGCAGTATTTT. Its protein is CASSIGLAGTDTQYF. The rearrangement joins TRBV19 to TRBJ2-3; 10 bases are shared with TRBD2. Germline V gene lookup returns CDR1 LNHDA and CDR2 SQIVND (reference sequence). The CDR3 runs to 15 residues. V trimming: 3 bases; J trimming: 1 base; junction bases outside the gene matches: 1.

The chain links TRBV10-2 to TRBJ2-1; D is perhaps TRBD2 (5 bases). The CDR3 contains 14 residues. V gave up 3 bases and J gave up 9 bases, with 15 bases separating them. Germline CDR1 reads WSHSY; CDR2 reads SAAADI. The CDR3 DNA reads TGCGCCAGCAGTGAAAATTTGGGAGCGCGTGAGCAGTTCTTC. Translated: CASSENLGAREQFF.

The CDR3 nucleotides read TGTGCCAGCAGTTTATTATTCGGCGGGTCATACAATGAGCAGTTCTTC. Translated, it gives CASSLLFGGSYNEQFF. This chain joins TRBV28 and TRBJ2-1; the D gene is possibly TRBD2 (5 bases). Trimming removed 1 base from V and 4 bases from J, with 14 bases in between. Germline V gene data show CDR1 as MDHEN and CDR2 as SYDVKM. CDR3 length: 16 amino acids.

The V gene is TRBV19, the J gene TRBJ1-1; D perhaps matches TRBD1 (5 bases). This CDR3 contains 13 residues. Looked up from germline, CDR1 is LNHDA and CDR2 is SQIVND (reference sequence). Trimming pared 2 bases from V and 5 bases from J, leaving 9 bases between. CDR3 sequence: CASSIWGGTEAFF. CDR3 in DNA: TGTGCCAGTAGTATATGGGGGGGAACTGAAGCTTTCTTT.

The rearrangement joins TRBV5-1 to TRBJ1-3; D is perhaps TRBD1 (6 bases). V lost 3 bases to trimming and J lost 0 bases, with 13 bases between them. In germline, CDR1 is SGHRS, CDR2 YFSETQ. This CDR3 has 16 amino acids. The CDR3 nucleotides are TGCGCCAGCAGCTGGGGTGGGGGCCTCTCTGGAAACACCATATATTTT. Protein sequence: CASSWGGGLSGNTIYF. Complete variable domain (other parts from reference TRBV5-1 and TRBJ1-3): KAGVTQTPRYLIKTRGQQVTLSCSPISGHRSVSWYQQTPGQGLQFLFEYFSETQRNKGNFPGRFSGRQFSNSRSEMNVSTLELGDSALYLCASSWGGGLSGNTIYFGEGSWLTVV.

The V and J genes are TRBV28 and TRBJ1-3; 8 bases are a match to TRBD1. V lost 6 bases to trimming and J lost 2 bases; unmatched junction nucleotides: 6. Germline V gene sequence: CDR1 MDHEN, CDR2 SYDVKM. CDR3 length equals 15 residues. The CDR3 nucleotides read TGTGCCAGCAGCCCGAGACAGGGGACTGGAAACACCATATATTTT. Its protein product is CASSPRQGTGNTIYF.

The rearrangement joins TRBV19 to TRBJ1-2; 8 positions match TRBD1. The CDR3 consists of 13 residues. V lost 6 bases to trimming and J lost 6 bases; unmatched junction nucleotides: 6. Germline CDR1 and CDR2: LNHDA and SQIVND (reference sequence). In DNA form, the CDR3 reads TGTGCCAGTAGAACCGGGACAGGCAATGGCTACACCTTC. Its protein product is CASRTGTGNGYTF.

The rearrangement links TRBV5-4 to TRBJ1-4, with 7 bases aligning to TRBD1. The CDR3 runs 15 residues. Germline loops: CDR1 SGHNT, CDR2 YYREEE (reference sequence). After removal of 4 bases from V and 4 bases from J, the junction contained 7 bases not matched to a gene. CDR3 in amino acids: CASSPGTAINEKLFF. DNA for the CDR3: TGTGCCAGCAGCCCAGGGACAGCCATTAATGAAAAACTGTTTTTT.

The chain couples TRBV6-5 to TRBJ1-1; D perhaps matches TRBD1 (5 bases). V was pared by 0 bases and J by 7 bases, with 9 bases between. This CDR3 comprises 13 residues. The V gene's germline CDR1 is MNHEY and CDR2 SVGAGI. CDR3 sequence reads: CASSYSVRGEAFF. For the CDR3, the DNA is TGTGCCAGCAGTTACTCGGTAAGGGGTGAAGCTTTCTTT.

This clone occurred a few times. Here the CDR3 reads CASSPFDSGDSTDTQYF. CDR3 in DNA: TGTGCCAGCAGCCCGTTCGATAGCGGGGATAGCACAGATACGCAGTATTTT. This chain connects TRBV4-2 to TRBJ2-3; 8 positions match TRBD2. Looked up from germline, CDR1 is LGHNA and CDR2 is YNFKEQ. This CDR3 has 17 residues. After removal of 4 bases from V and 0 bases from J, the junction contained 9 bases not matched to a gene.

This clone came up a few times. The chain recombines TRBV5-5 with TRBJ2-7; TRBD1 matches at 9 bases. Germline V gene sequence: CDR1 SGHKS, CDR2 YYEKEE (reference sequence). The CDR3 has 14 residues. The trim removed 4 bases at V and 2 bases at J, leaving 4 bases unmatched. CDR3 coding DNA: TGTGCCAGCAGCCTGGACAGGGGTGCCTACGAGCAGTACTTC. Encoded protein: CASSLDRGAYEQYF.

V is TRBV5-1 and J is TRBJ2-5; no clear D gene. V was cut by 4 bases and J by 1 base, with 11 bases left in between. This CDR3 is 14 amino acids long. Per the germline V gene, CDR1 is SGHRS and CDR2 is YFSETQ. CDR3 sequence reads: CASSHATTQETQYF. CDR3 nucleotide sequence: TGCGCCAGCAGCCACGCTACCACCCAAGAGACCCAGTACTTC.

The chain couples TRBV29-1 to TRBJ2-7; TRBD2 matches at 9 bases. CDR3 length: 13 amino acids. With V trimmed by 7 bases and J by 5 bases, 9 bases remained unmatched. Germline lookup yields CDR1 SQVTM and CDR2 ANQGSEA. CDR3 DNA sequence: TGCAGCGCCAGACTGCGGGAGGGGAACGAGCAGTACTTC. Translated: CSARLREGNEQYF.

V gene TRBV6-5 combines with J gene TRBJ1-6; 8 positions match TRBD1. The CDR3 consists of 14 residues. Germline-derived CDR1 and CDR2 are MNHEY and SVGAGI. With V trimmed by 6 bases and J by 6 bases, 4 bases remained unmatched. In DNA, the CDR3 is TGTGCCAGCAGCATGGACAGGGCTAATTCACCCCTCCACTTT. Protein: CASSMDRANSPLHF.

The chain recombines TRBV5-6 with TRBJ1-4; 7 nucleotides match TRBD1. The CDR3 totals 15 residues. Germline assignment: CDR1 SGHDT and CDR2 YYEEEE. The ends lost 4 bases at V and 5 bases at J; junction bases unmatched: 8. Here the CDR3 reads CASSGYRGSNEKLFF. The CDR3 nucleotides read TGTGCCAGCAGCGGGTACAGGGGTTCGAATGAAAAACTGTTTTTT. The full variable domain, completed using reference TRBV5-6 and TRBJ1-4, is DAGVTQSPTHLIKTRGQQVTLRCSPKSGHDTVSWYQQALGQGPQFIFQYYEEEERQRGNFPDRFSGHQFPNYSSELNVNALLLGDSALYLCASSGYRGSNEKLFFGSGTQLSVL.